These 25 T cell receptor beta chains share one sample of origin, sequenced in a study of regulatory T cells in long-lasting Graves disease (TCRdb year 2021). This sample's time point label indicates: newly diagnosed GD, antithyroid drugs for less than 3 months. For both TCR sequencing and RNA sequencing, RNA was extracted from PBMCs in TRIzol. Libraries were built with multiplex PCR. The run used an Illumina HiSeq 4000. CDR3 regions were amplified by Arm-PCR with iRepertoire HTBI primers to construct TCR beta libraries. Through fastp at Q25 and MiXCR, TCRdb rebuilt clones from the public reads, retaining in-frame beta chains. Here each entry gathers all rows of one CDR3 protein and keeps the most common genes and DNA. Across this sample there are roughly 360,000 distinct CDR3 sequences, with 10% to 15% seen only once. Jointly, the top ten make up under 20% of the sample. These same data were also listed under a study on T cells in Graves' hyperthyroidism and ophthalmopathy.

The material sequenced was peripheral blood mononuclear cells (PBMCs), taken at new diagnosis, from a patient treated with antithyroid drugs. The receptors stem from a woman between 18 and 29 years old with Graves disease. Donor details come from another sample of the same person, matched by shared clones.

This clonotype was detected ten times or more. The chain carries TRBV28 and TRBJ2-7, with a tentative D call TRBD2 (6 bases). The V and J ends lost 6 bases and 4 bases respectively, with 13 bases between them. The germline CDR1 and CDR2 sequences are MDHEN and SYDVKM. The CDR3 is made up of 13 amino acids. The CDR3: CASSPLEGYEQYF. CDR3 sequence (DNA): TGTGCCAGCAGCCCCCTGGAGGGGTACGAGCAGTACTTC.

This clonotype was observed at least ten times. The chain has TRBV28 and TRBJ1-2, with 7 bases identical to TRBD1. The CDR3 is made up of 12 amino acids. Germline trimming cut 7 bases from V and 4 bases from J; bases unmatched to any gene: 3. Germline V gives CDR1 MDHEN, CDR2 SYDVKM. The CDR3 here is CASTDRVYGYTF. Here the CDR3 DNA reads TGTGCCAGCACTGACAGGGTCTATGGCTACACCTTC.

In its sample, this clonotype was seen many times. This chain links TRBV28 with TRBJ2-7, with TRBD2 matching over 8 bases. CDR3 size: 15 residues. Germline V lookup: CDR1 MDHEN, CDR2 SYDVKM. V lost 3 bases to trimming and J lost 0 bases; unmatched junction nucleotides: 4. The CDR3: CASSFLAGRSYEQYF. CDR3 nucleotide sequence: TGTGCCAGCAGTTTCTTAGCGGGACGCTCCTACGAGCAGTACTTC.

This clonotype has a handful of counts. This rearrangement joins TRBV4-2 to TRBJ2-7; D perhaps matches TRBD2 (6 bases). Deletions cut 1 base from V and 2 bases from J, with 12 bases between. Germline-derived CDR1 and CDR2 are LGHNA and YNFKEQ. CDR3 size: 15 residues. DNA of the CDR3: TGTGCCAGCAGCCAAGGCGTGTCTAGCGCCTACGAGCAGTACGTC. It encodes CASSQGVSSAYEQYV.

In its sample, this clonotype was seen many times. The rearrangement joins TRBV30 to TRBJ1-2; unclear D gene. Looked up from germline, CDR1 is GTSNPN and CDR2 is SVGIG (reference sequence). Trimming stripped 2 bases from V and 6 bases from J, with 13 bases between. CDR3 length equals 13 residues. This CDR3 is CAWSLSAGDGYTF. CDR3 nucleotides: TGTGCCTGGAGTTTGAGTGCAGGCGATGGCTACACCTTC.

This clonotype was counted at least ten times. The rearrangement joins TRBV12-3 or TRBV12-4 to TRBJ1-1; D remains ambiguous. Trimming stripped 3 bases from V and 7 bases from J, with 9 bases between. The CDR3 covers 12 residues. The CDR3 coding sequence is TGTGCCAGCAGTTTGCAAACCCTTGAAGCTTTCTTT. It yields the protein CASSLQTLEAFF.

This clonotype was detected many times. CDR3 DNA sequence: TGTGCCAGCTATCAGACTGGAGGGTACAATGAGCAGTTCTTC. Its translation: CASYQTGGYNEQFF. V and J are TRBV27 and TRBJ2-1; possibly TRBD2 for D (6 bases). V lost 8 bases and J lost 4, with 15 bases in between. This CDR3 is 14 amino acids long. The germline gives CDR1 MNHEY, CDR2 SMNVEV (reference sequence).

This clonotype has ten or more counts. The V call is TRBV6-1, the J call TRBJ2-7, with D possibly TRBD2 on 5 matching bases. The germline V gene has CDR1 MNHNS and CDR2 SASEGT. The CDR3 consists of 16 residues. V was cut by 6 bases and J by 0 bases, with 18 bases left in between. The CDR3 loop is CASRRDGLAPSYEQYF. The CDR3 coding sequence is TGTGCCAGCAGGAGAGATGGCCTAGCTCCCTCCTACGAGCAGTACTTC.

This clonotype was found many times. The chain has TRBV28 and TRBJ1-1, with 9 bases identical to TRBD1. The CDR3 is 16 amino acids. Germline-derived CDR1 and CDR2 are MDHEN and SYDVKM. The ends lost 7 bases at V and 5 bases at J; junction bases unmatched: 14. CDR3 coding DNA: TGTGCCAGCACTCCTTGGACAGGGGAAATAAGGACTGAAGCTTTCTTT. Translated: CASTPWTGEIRTEAFF.

This clonotype occurred many times. The rearrangement uses TRBV24-1 and TRBJ2-1; 8 bases are a match to TRBD2. The CDR3 extends over 16 amino acids. The germline gives CDR1 KGHDR, CDR2 SFDVKD. V lost 0 bases and J lost 8; bases outside the gene matches: 8. CDR3 loop: CATSDLLGTSNDEQFF. Here the CDR3 DNA reads TGTGCCACCAGTGATTTGCTTGGGACTAGTAACGATGAGCAGTTCTTC.

This clonotype came up a few times. V gene TRBV19 combines with J gene TRBJ2-1; D perhaps matches TRBD2 (5 bases). The CDR3 sequence is 16 residues long. V lost 3 bases and J 0 bases, leaving 12 bases between the germline ends. In germline, CDR1 is LNHDA, CDR2 SQIVND (reference sequence). The CDR3, as DNA: TGTGCCAGTAGTATCTGGCGGGTTCACTCCTACAATGAGCAGTTCTTC. Its translation: CASSIWRVHSYNEQFF.

This clonotype showed up many times. The V and J genes are TRBV7-8 and TRBJ2-3, with D uncertain. V was clipped by 2 bases and J by 4 bases, with 10 bases between them. This CDR3 contains 14 residues. Germline loops: CDR1 SGHVS, CDR2 FQNEAQ. DNA for the CDR3: TGTGCCAGCAGCTTATTAAGGGTACCAGATACGCAGTATTTT. It translates to CASSLLRVPDTQYF.

This clonotype occurred a few times. V is TRBV6-2 or TRBV6-3 and J is TRBJ1-5; TRBD1 might be the D (5 bases). The length of the CDR3 is 17 residues. V lost 0 bases to trimming and J lost 6 bases, with 18 bases between them. CDR1 and CDR2 from the germline V gene are MNHEY and SVGEGT. The CDR3 here is CASSYSLRWERGQPQHF. The CDR3 nucleotides are TGTGCCAGCAGTTACTCGCTAAGGTGGGAAAGGGGTCAGCCCCAGCATTTT.

This clonotype was counted at least ten times. The J gene is TRBJ1-2, the V gene TRBV20-1; D remains unclear. In germline, CDR1 is DFQATT, CDR2 SNEGSKA (reference sequence). The V end lost 0 bases, the J end lost 1 base, and 18 bases lay between the germline ends. The CDR3 totals 17 residues. The DNA for the CDR3 is TGCAGTGCTAGAGATTTACCTCCTCGGGTGGTTAACTATGGCTACACCTTC. Translating it yields CSARDLPPRVVNYGYTF.

V is TRBV20-1 and J is TRBJ2-1; a possible D gene is TRBD2 (5 bases). The ends were cut back, 3 bases at V and 8 bases at J, with 17 bases in the middle. Germline lookup yields CDR1 DFQATT and CDR2 SNEGSKA (reference sequence). The CDR3 spans 14 residues. In DNA, the CDR3 is TGCAGTGCTAGTGGCCCCGGGATAAATGATGAGCAGTTCTTC. This gives the protein CSASGPGINDEQFF.

This clonotype has ten or more counts. The chain joins TRBV7-2 to TRBJ2-7; 10 nucleotides agree with TRBD1. With 5 bases clipped from V and 3 bases from J, the junction kept 7 bases outside the gene matches. CDR3 length: 15 amino acids. Germline V gives CDR1 SGHTA, CDR2 FQGNSA. The CDR3, as DNA: TGTGCCAGCAGCCGGACAGGGGGAATCTACTACGAGCAGTACTTC. Translation: CASSRTGGIYYEQYF.

The V gene is TRBV12-3 or TRBV12-4, the J gene TRBJ1-1; the match to TRBD1 covers 12 bases. The length of the CDR3 is 14 residues. Trimming removed 11 bases from V and 10 bases from J; junction bases left unmatched: 14. CDR3 in DNA: TGTGCCGCGCGTATCCCGGGACAGGGGGCTTTAGCTTTCTTT. This encodes CAARIPGQGALAFF.

This clonotype was seen a handful of times. The junction departs from the called germline gene at one end, perhaps through a read error. The chain couples TRBV11-2 to TRBJ1-1, with 8 bases lining up with TRBD1. This CDR3 has 13 amino acids. Germline V gene lookup returns CDR1 SGHAT and CDR2 FQNNGV. The CDR3 sequence: CASSHFLGQEAFF. CDR3 sequence (DNA): TGCGCCAGCAGCCATTTTTTGGGACAGGAGGCTTTCTTT.

This clonotype was seen at least ten times. The rearrangement joins TRBV12-3 or TRBV12-4 to TRBJ1-1; D gene unclear. This CDR3 contains 9 residues. Deletions cut 9 bases from V and 4 bases from J, with 3 bases between. The CDR3 is CASGTEAFF. CDR3 DNA: TGTGCCAGTGGCACTGAAGCTTTCTTT.

This clonotype showed up many times. The CDR3 coding sequence is TGTGCCAGCAGCCCCGGACGTCCCAATCAGCCCCAGCATTTT. As protein: CASSPGRPNQPQHF. The chain joins TRBV6-1 to TRBJ1-5; D gene uncertain. The length of the CDR3 is 14 residues. V lost 6 bases and J lost 3, with 12 bases in between. In germline, CDR1 is MNHNS, CDR2 SASEGT.

Ten or more counts support this clonotype. J is TRBJ1-2 and V is TRBV11-2; no clear D. V gave up 0 bases and J gave up 0 bases, with 8 bases separating them. Germline lookup yields CDR1 SGHAT and CDR2 FQNNGV. The CDR3 has 15 amino acids. The CDR3 coding sequence is TGTGCCAGCAGCTTAGAACCGAGCCCTAACTATGGCTACACCTTC. Protein product: CASSLEPSPNYGYTF.

The sample holds many counts of this clonotype. The gene calls are TRBV20-1 and TRBJ1-2, with TRBD1 matching over 9 bases. V shed 5 bases, J shed 4 bases, and the junction held 11 bases outside the gene matches. The germline CDR1 and CDR2 sequences are DFQATT and SNEGSKA (reference sequence). There are 15 residues in the CDR3. The CDR3 region has the DNA TGCAGTGCTGCGGACAGGGGCCGGTCTCGCTATGGCTACACCTTC. Its translation: CSAADRGRSRYGYTF.

This clonotype was seen at least ten times. The CDR3 spells CASSLTSGAYEQYF. CDR3 DNA: TGTGCCAGCAGCTTGACTAGCGGGGCCTACGAGCAGTACTTC. The V gene is TRBV7-2, the J gene TRBJ2-7, with 11 bases matching TRBD2. CDR3 length: 14 residues. Trimming cost V 3 bases and J 2 bases; bases outside gene matches: 0. Germline CDR1 SGHTA, CDR2 FQGNSA.

This clonotype was seen ten or more times. The V and J genes are TRBV3-1 and TRBJ2-5; D is tentatively TRBD1 or TRBD2 (5 bases each). This CDR3 has 15 residues. Germline CDR1 is LGHDT and CDR2 is YNNKEL (reference sequence). The V gene lost 3 bases and the J gene lost 7 bases, with 18 bases spanning the gap. CDR3 region: CASSHTRDLMGTQYF. As DNA, the CDR3 is TGTGCCAGCAGCCACACCCGGGACCTGATGGGGACCCAGTACTTC.

This clonotype was detected ten times or more. This rearrangement joins TRBV5-1 to TRBJ2-1; no clear D. CDR3 size: 15 residues. Trimming pared 0 bases from V and 7 bases from J, leaving 14 bases between. Looked up from germline, CDR1 is SGHRS and CDR2 is YFSETQ. The CDR3 DNA is TGCGCCAGCAGCTTGGCCTTGACGGCAGGAAATGAGCAGTTCTTC. This translates into CASSLALTAGNEQFF. The full variable domain, with the rest looked up from reference TRBV5-1 and TRBJ2-1, is KAGVTQTPRYLIKTRGQQVTLSCSPISGHRSVSWYQQTPGQGLQFLFEYFSETQRNKGNFPGRFSGRQFSNSRSEMNVSTLELGDSALYLCASSLALTAGNEQFFGPGTRLTVL.